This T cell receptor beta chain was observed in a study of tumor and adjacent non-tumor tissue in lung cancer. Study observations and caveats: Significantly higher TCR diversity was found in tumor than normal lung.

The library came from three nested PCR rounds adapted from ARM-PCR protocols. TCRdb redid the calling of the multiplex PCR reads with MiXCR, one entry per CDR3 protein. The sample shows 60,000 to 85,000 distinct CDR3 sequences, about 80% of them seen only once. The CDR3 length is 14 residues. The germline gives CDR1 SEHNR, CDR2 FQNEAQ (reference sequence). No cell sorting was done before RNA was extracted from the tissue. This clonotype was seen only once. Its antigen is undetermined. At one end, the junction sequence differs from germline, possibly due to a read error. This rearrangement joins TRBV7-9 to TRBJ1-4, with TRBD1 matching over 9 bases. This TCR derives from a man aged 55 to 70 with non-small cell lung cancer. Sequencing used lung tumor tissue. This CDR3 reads CANSEDRGFEKLFF. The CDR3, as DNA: TGTGCCAACAGCGAAGACAGGGGGTTTGAAAAACTGTTTTTT.